The rows below give T cell receptor beta chains drawn from one sample of a study of cytomegalovirus exposure and HLA in healthy donors. The repertoire was sequenced with immunoSEQ multiplex PCR; TCRdb's copy has only in-frame clones and lacks some. The top ten hold less than 3.5% of the sample, which has 40,000 to 55,000 clones, around 69% seen once. The specimen was PBMCs. Receptor source: a woman aged 25 to 39 in good health and CMV-seronegative. CDR3s include the opening cysteine and the closing phenylalanine or tryptophan. Each record gives: D gene, V gene, J gene, clone size, CDR3 DNA, CDR3 protein. D genes are given only for firm matches. The size field is filled for only some rows; it gives once, few, many or a size class.

D gene: NA; V gene: TRBV29-1; J gene: TRBJ2-7; clone size: NA; CDR3 DNA: TGCAGCGTTGAGGGTTTGGGAGGCCCCAACTCCTACGAGCAGTACTTC; CDR3 protein: CSVEGLGGPNSYEQYF
D gene: TRBD2; V gene: TRBV5-1; J gene: TRBJ2-1; clone size: NA; CDR3 DNA: TGCGCCAGCAGCGTCTCTCCTAGCGGGAGGTTTGAGCAGTTCTTC; CDR3 protein: CASSVSPSGRFEQFF
D gene: TRBD1; V gene: TRBV9; J gene: TRBJ1-2; clone size: NA; CDR3 DNA: TGTGCCAGCAGCGGACAGGGTTCCGGCTACACCTTC; CDR3 protein: CASSGQGSGYTF
D gene: NA; V gene: TRBV6-1; J gene: TRBJ2-7; clone size: NA; CDR3 DNA: TGTGCCAGCAGTGCGGCCGGGGACACAAGCTACGAGCAGTACTTC; CDR3 protein: CASSAAGDTSYEQYF
D gene: NA; V gene: TRBV19; J gene: TRBJ2-5; clone size: NA; CDR3 DNA: TGTGCCAGTAGTACCCCGCGGCTCCGAGAGACCCAGTACTTC; CDR3 protein: CASSTPRLRETQYF
D gene: NA; V gene: TRBV4-2; J gene: TRBJ1-1; clone size: NA; CDR3 DNA: TGTGCCAGCAGCCAGGCTAGGGAGGGTTTAGAAAACACTGAAGCTTTCTTT; CDR3 protein: CASSQAREGLENTEAFF
D gene: NA; V gene: TRBV6-1; J gene: TRBJ1-6; clone size: few; CDR3 DNA: TGTGCCAGCAGTGAAGATTCCAGGGGATGGGGTTCACCCCTCCACTTT; CDR3 protein: CASSEDSRGWGSPLHF
D gene: TRBD1; V gene: TRBV28; J gene: TRBJ1-2; clone size: NA; CDR3 DNA: TGTGCCAGCACCAAGGGACAGCCCTTTGGCTACACCTTC; CDR3 protein: CASTKGQPFGYTF
D gene: TRBD1; V gene: TRBV6-1; J gene: TRBJ2-7; clone size: NA; CDR3 DNA: TGTGCCAGCAGTGACGGACAGGGTGGGTACGAGCAGTACTTC; CDR3 protein: CASSDGQGGYEQYF
D gene: NA; V gene: TRBV18; J gene: TRBJ1-5; clone size: NA; CDR3 DNA: TGTGCCAGCTCACCATCAGGGGATCAGCCCCAGCATTTT; CDR3 protein: CASSPSGDQPQHF
D gene: TRBD2; V gene: TRBV25-1; J gene: TRBJ2-1; clone size: NA; CDR3 DNA: TGTGCCTGCGGGACTAGCGGGGGCGATGAGCAGTTCTTC; CDR3 protein: CACGTSGGDEQFF
D gene: TRBD1; V gene: TRBV28; J gene: TRBJ2-7; clone size: NA; CDR3 DNA: TGTGCCAGCCAGCCTTTGGACAGGGGGTACGAGCAGTACTTC; CDR3 protein: CASQPLDRGYEQYF
D gene: TRBD1; V gene: TRBV9; J gene: TRBJ1-2; clone size: NA; CDR3 DNA: TGTGCCAGCAGCCCCCGGACAGGGGGCCTTAACTATGGCTACACCTTC; CDR3 protein: CASSPRTGGLNYGYTF
D gene: NA; V gene: TRBV29-1; J gene: TRBJ1-2; clone size: NA; CDR3 DNA: TGCAGCGTTGACAACAGGGAAAACTATGGCTACACCTTC; CDR3 protein: CSVDNRENYGYTF
D gene: NA; V gene: TRBV6-1; J gene: TRBJ2-3; clone size: NA; CDR3 DNA: TGTGCCAGCAGTGACCCCCCTAGCGTGGGTGATACGCAGTATTTT; CDR3 protein: CASSDPPSVGDTQYF
D gene: NA; V gene: TRBV10-2; J gene: TRBJ1-4; clone size: NA; CDR3 DNA: TGCGCCAGCAAGCCGGGTTTAGGTTCAACTAATGAAAAACTGTTTTTT; CDR3 protein: CASKPGLGSTNEKLFF
D gene: TRBD2; V gene: TRBV5-1; J gene: TRBJ2-2; clone size: NA; CDR3 DNA: TGCGCCAGCCAACTAGCGGGGGGCTCGAACACCGGGGAGCTGTTTTTT; CDR3 protein: CASQLAGGSNTGELFF
D gene: NA; V gene: TRBV18; J gene: TRBJ2-7; clone size: NA; CDR3 DNA: TGTGCCAGCTCACCGCTAGAAGGCCCCTACGAGCAGTACTTC; CDR3 protein: CASSPLEGPYEQYF
D gene: NA; V gene: TRBV29-1; J gene: TRBJ1-2; clone size: NA; CDR3 DNA: TGCAGCGTTGTTGTGGAGAACTATGGCTACACCTTC; CDR3 protein: CSVVVENYGYTF
D gene: NA; V gene: TRBV6-1; J gene: TRBJ2-1; clone size: few; CDR3 DNA: TGTGCCAGCAGTGAAATGGTCGGGGCCTACAATGAGCAGTTCTTC; CDR3 protein: CASSEMVGAYNEQFF
D gene: NA; V gene: TRBV7-2; J gene: TRBJ2-1; clone size: NA; CDR3 DNA: TGTGCCAGCAGGTACCGGGATGCAATCTACAATGAGCAGTTCTTC; CDR3 protein: CASRYRDAIYNEQFF